This paragraph covers one T cell receptor beta chain sequence. The data were taken from a study of blood T cell repertoires in COVID-19. Sequenced by immunoSEQ multiplex PCR; TCRdb stores in-frame clones only, minus some. The sample shows 30,000 to 45,000 clones, roughly 90% of them seen only once. Germline-derived CDR1 and CDR2 are KGHSH and LQKENI. The V and J ends lost 3 bases and 4 bases respectively, with 15 bases between them. The CDR3 runs to 15 residues. This receptor was obtained from a man over 45 with active COVID-19. The rearrangement links TRBV18 to TRBJ2-5, with D tentatively TRBD1 (7 bases). The sequencing sample was made of peripheral blood. CDR3: CASSPTGKGGETQYF. The DNA of the CDR3 is TGTGCCAGCTCACCGACAGGGAAGGGAGGAGAGACCCAGTACTTC. Full variable domain (remainder filled in from reference TRBV18 and TRBJ2-5): NAGVMQNPRHLVRRRGQEARLRCSPMKGHSHVYWYRQLPEEGLKFMVYLQKENIIDESGMPKERFSAEFPKEGPSILRIQQVVRGDSAAYFCASSPTGKGGETQYFGPGTRLLVL.